This is a list of T cell receptor beta chains from one sample in a study of blood T cell repertoires in COVID-19. Sequenced by immunoSEQ multiplex PCR; TCRdb stores in-frame clones only, minus some. The sample shows 250,000 to 300,000 clones, 85% to 90% of them seen only once. Sequencing was carried out using PBMCs or T cells enriched from blood (not recorded which). The receptors come from a woman in her sixties or seventies who had recovered from COVID-19. Each CDR3 is given with its conserved first and last residue. D genes are given only for firm matches. Size tells how often a clone was seen (once, few, many) or the class of an expanded clone, and some rows leave it out.

J gene: TRBJ1-1
clone size: .
V gene: TRBV2
D gene: .
CDR3 DNA: TGTGCCAGCAGTGAACGGGGAGCCATGAACACTGAAGCTTTCTTT
CDR3 protein: CASSERGAMNTEAFF

J gene: TRBJ2-5
clone size: .
V gene: TRBV6-6
D gene: .
CDR3 DNA: TGTGCCAGCAGGGACAGTACCCAAGAGACCCAGTACTTC
CDR3 protein: CASRDSTQETQYF

J gene: TRBJ2-7
clone size: .
V gene: TRBV3-1/TRBV3-2
D gene: .
CDR3 DNA: TGTGCCAGCAGCTTATACGGGATTTTCCCCTCCTACGAGCAGTACTTC
CDR3 protein: CASSLYGIFPSYEQYF

J gene: TRBJ1-2
clone size: .
V gene: TRBV20-1
D gene: .
CDR3 DNA: TGCAGTGCTAGTCGGCCAGGAGGAAGGGGCTACACCTTC
CDR3 protein: CSASRPGGRGYTF

J gene: TRBJ2-3
clone size: .
V gene: TRBV5-6
D gene: TRBD2
CDR3 DNA: TGTGCCAGTACAGAAACTAGCGGGCCCTCAGATACGCAGTATTTT
CDR3 protein: CASTETSGPSDTQYF

J gene: TRBJ2-7
clone size: once
V gene: TRBV7-7
D gene: TRBD1
CDR3 DNA: TGTGCTAGCAGCCCCGGACAGGGCTACGAGCAGTACTTC
CDR3 protein: CASSPGQGYEQYF

J gene: TRBJ2-2
clone size: .
V gene: TRBV12-3/TRBV12-4
D gene: .
CDR3 DNA: TGTGCCAGCAACACGAACACCGGGGAGCTGTTTTTT
CDR3 protein: CASNTNTGELFF

J gene: TRBJ1-2
clone size: once
V gene: TRBV2
D gene: .
CDR3 DNA: TGTGCCAGCAGCGTTGACGGGGGGTACGGCTACACCTTC
CDR3 protein: CASSVDGGYGYTF

J gene: TRBJ1-2
clone size: .
V gene: TRBV30
D gene: TRBD1
CDR3 DNA: TGTGCCTTCTACTCCCGGGACAGAGGGTATGGCTACACCTTC
CDR3 protein: CAFYSRDRGYGYTF

J gene: TRBJ1-5
clone size: .
V gene: TRBV6-5
D gene: TRBD1
CDR3 DNA: TGTGCCAGCAGAAAAGGGACAGCGGGCAATCAGCCCCAGCATTTT
CDR3 protein: CASRKGTAGNQPQHF

J gene: TRBJ2-1
clone size: .
V gene: TRBV27
D gene: .
CDR3 DNA: TGTGCCGCGTTCTTCGGGGAGCAGTTCTTC
CDR3 protein: CAAFFGEQFF

J gene: TRBJ1-1
clone size: once
V gene: TRBV30
D gene: .
CDR3 DNA: TGTGCCTGGAGTGTACTCGGGGGGAACACTGAAGCTTTCTTT
CDR3 protein: CAWSVLGGNTEAFF

J gene: TRBJ2-1
clone size: .
V gene: TRBV11-1
D gene: TRBD2
CDR3 DNA: TGTGCCAGCAGCAGACTAGCGGGGTTCGCATACAATGAGCAGTTCTTC
CDR3 protein: CASSRLAGFAYNEQFF